These 6 T cell receptor beta chains came from one sample sequenced in a study of prognosis after radiotherapy for stage I lung cancer. Amplification of TCR beta CDR3 from genomic DNA used two-round multiplex PCR. First-round PCR employed TRBV- and TRBJ-specific primers for each gene. TCRdb independently ran MiXCR on the multiplex PCR reads; one entry per CDR3 protein. The data contain over 11,000 distinct CDR3 sequences, just under 30% of them singletons. Sequencing used PBMCs, obtained before or after stereotactic body radiation therapy (not recorded which). Every receptor here comes from a donor aged 50 or older with non-small cell lung cancer.

With regard to this clonotype: This probably arose from a read error, given a far larger clone one base away. The rearrangement uses TRBV27 and TRBJ2-1; 7 bases line up with TRBD1. Germline V gene sequence: CDR1 MNHEY, CDR2 SMNVEV (reference sequence). The CDR3 is made up of 15 amino acids. The V and J ends lost 0 bases and 10 bases, in that order; junction bases with no gene match: 9. The CDR3 is CASSLSDRFFYEQFF. CDR3 DNA sequence: TGTGCCAGCAGTTTATCGGACAGGTTCTTCTACGAGCAGTTCTTC.

This clonotype was counted at least ten times. The V gene is TRBV20-1, the J gene TRBJ2-5; D remains ambiguous. Trimming took off 5 bases at V and 2 bases at J, with 3 bases between the two ends. CDR3 length: 10 amino acids. CDR1 and CDR2 from the germline V gene are DFQATT and SNEGSKA (reference sequence). This CDR3 is CSAAQETQYF. Here the CDR3 DNA reads TGCAGTGCTGCACAAGAGACCCAGTACTTC.

In the case of this clonotype: Being one base from a much bigger clone, this may be a read error. The chain employs TRBV29-1 and TRBJ2-1; TRBD1 agrees at 7 bases. CDR1 is SQVTM and CDR2 is ANQGSEA in the germline V gene. This CDR3 has 16 amino acids. The CDR3 bases are TGCAGCGTTGAAGATCGACAGGGTAGCTCCCACAATGAGCAGTTCTTC. The encoded protein is CSVEDRQGSSHNEQFF.

This clonotype occurred many times. V usage is TRBV19 and J usage is TRBJ2-7; unclear D gene. The CDR3 totals 15 residues. CDR1 is LNHDA, CDR2 SQIVND, per germline (reference sequence). Trimming shortened V by 5 bases and J by 0 bases, and 14 bases separated the two germline ends. DNA for the CDR3: TGTGCCAGTAGTGCCGCGGTGGGCAGCTCCTACGAGCAGTACTTC. Protein product: CASSAAVGSSYEQYF.

This clonotype was recorded at least ten times. V usage is TRBV7-2 and J usage is TRBJ1-4, with D possibly TRBD1 on 6 matching bases. The CDR3 runs to 16 residues. The V end lost 5 bases, the J end lost 0 bases, and 13 bases lay between the germline ends. CDR1 and CDR2 (germline): SGHTA, FQGNSA. The CDR3 reads CASSQLGAATNEKLFF. The CDR3 DNA reads TGTGCCAGCAGCCAATTGGGGGCCGCAACTAATGAAAAACTGTTTTTT.

In this sample, this clonotype turned up many times. CDR3 sequence (DNA): TGTGCCAGTAGTCCGGGACAGGGAATTGAGACCCAGTACTTC. Translating gives CASSPGQGIETQYF. V gene TRBV19 combines with J gene TRBJ2-5; 9 bases are shared with TRBD1. J was trimmed by 5 bases and V by 5 bases; bases with no gene match: 6. The germline gives CDR1 LNHDA, CDR2 SQIVND (reference sequence). This CDR3 contains 14 residues.